The T cell receptor (beta chain) described here comes from a study of early T cells in non-severe SARS-CoV-2 infection. Study in general: The authors sequenced bulk RNA from unsorted whole blood, leaving chains unpaired. Notes on the study in general: VDJdb-based annotation leaned toward anti-spike CD8 responses and missed private and CD4 specificities.

Unique molecular identifiers were attached to individual cDNA molecules. From the 5' RACE reads, TCRdb called clonotypes with MiXCR, one entry per CDR3 protein. Of about 83,000 distinct CDR3 sequences detected, over 9.5% appear once; the ten largest clones hold just over 8%. CDR1 and CDR2 (germline): SGHVS, FQNEAQ. The V gene end was trimmed by 1 base and the J gene end by 3 bases; junction bases not matched to a gene: 5. This CDR3 has 16 residues. This clonotype was seen at least ten times. Antigen unknown. This clonotype was sampled from an adult who was a healthcare worker with PCR-confirmed SARS-CoV-2 infection or an uninfected control (not recorded which). The source was whole blood, collected at baseline. The rearrangement uses TRBV7-8 and TRBJ2-4, with 8 bases aligning to TRBD2. This CDR3 is CASSLDSLAGKNIQYF. CDR3 sequence (DNA): TGTGCCAGCAGCTTAGATTCTCTAGCGGGCAAAAACATTCAGTACTTC.